This T cell receptor (beta chain) was captured in a study of T-cell memory formation after mild COVID-19. On the study more broadly: Among the donors, TCR clusters were largely specific to each donor. General study points: Later expanders leaned toward CD4+, whereas clones contracting from day 15 to 85 were balanced CD4/CD8. Contracting CD4+ clones were located mainly in CM and EM, and CD8+ clones in EMRA. A subset of responding clones appeared in pre-infection memory, suggesting cross-reactive memory joined.

As concerns this clonotype: Its antigen is undetermined.

Per germline, CDR1 ENHRY and CDR2 SYGVKD. This CDR3 has 18 residues. V lost 4 bases to trimming and J lost 5 bases; unmatched junction nucleotides: 14. One entry per CDR3 protein, called by TCRdb with MiXCR from the 5' RACE reads. There are around 450,000 distinct CDR3 sequences in the sample; 24% occur only once, and 8.5% to 9% lies in the top ten. This receptor was obtained from an adult woman who had mild COVID-19 (a few samples of this study predate the infection). Cell type and time point are not known. The chain joins TRBV10-3 to TRBJ2-5, with 12 bases lining up with TRBD2. Sequencing was done on a sample of PBMCs or a T cell subset sorted from them (not recorded which). The chain's CDR3 is CAISVEASGRAVMETQYF. The CDR3 DNA is TGTGCCATCAGTGTTGAGGCTAGCGGGAGGGCCGTTATGGAGACCCAGTACTTC.